The 7 T cell receptor beta chains presented below share a single source sample, sequenced in a study of cytomegalovirus exposure and HLA in healthy donors. It was with 60 Vbeta and 13 Jbeta primers that the PCR ran. Sequencing used immunoSEQ multiplex PCR; TCRdb keeps in-frame clones, though not all of them. The repertoire includes about 120,000 clones, over 60% of them detected once, and less than 9% sits in the top ten. The material sequenced was PBMCs. These receptors were taken from a woman aged 40 to 50 in good health and CMV-seropositive.

The chain has TRBV25-1 and TRBJ1-5, with D hard to call. The CDR3 is made up of 12 amino acids. Germline CDR1 reads MGHDK; CDR2 reads SYGVNS. Trimming left V 3 bases short and J 4 bases short, with 4 bases between. The CDR3 DNA sequence: TGTGCCAGCAGTGAGTCGAATCAGCCCCAGCATTTT. Its protein product is CASSESNQPQHF.

CDR3 nucleotides: TGCGCCAGCAGCTTGTTCCCTAGCAATAGTGAGCAGTTCTTC. Translating it yields CASSLFPSNSEQFF. This sequence joins TRBV5-1 and TRBJ2-1; tentatively, D is TRBD2 (5 bases). Germline loops: CDR1 SGHRS, CDR2 YFSETQ. Trimming shortened V by 1 base and J by 9 bases, and 14 bases separated the two germline ends. The CDR3 has 14 residues.

V is TRBV28 and J is TRBJ1-5, with 7 bases that match TRBD1. The germline gives CDR1 MDHEN, CDR2 SYDVKM. Losses at the gene ends were 4 bases for V and 0 bases for J; bases not matched to a gene: 9. The CDR3 has 17 residues. The CDR3 spells CASSSIVDRDSNQPQHF. Written as DNA, the CDR3 is TGTGCCAGCAGTTCAATAGTTGACAGGGATAGCAATCAGCCCCAGCATTTT.

This clone was detected only once. The chain links TRBV6-1 to TRBJ1-1, with a weak D call TRBD1 (5 bases). V gave up 5 bases and J gave up 0 bases, with 10 bases separating them. There are 14 residues in the CDR3. CDR1 MNHNS and CDR2 SASEGT come from the germline V gene. CDR3 nucleotides: TGTGCCAGCAGTAAGGAGGGGATGAACACTGAAGCTTTCTTT. It is translated as CASSKEGMNTEAFF.

The V gene is TRBV11-1, the J gene TRBJ2-5; tentative D call: TRBD1 (5 bases). Germline V gives CDR1 SGHAT, CDR2 FQDESV (reference sequence). The V end lost 1 base, the J end lost 1 base, and 13 bases lay between the germline ends. The CDR3 contains 16 residues. CDR3 in amino acids: CASSLGLLGLQETQYF. CDR3 DNA sequence: TGTGCCAGCAGCTTAGGGCTTTTGGGGCTCCAAGAGACCCAGTACTTC.

This chain links TRBV19 with TRBJ1-1, with D possibly TRBD1 on 5 matching bases. The CDR3 extends over 13 amino acids. Germline-derived CDR1 and CDR2 are LNHDA and SQIVND (reference sequence). Trimming removed 3 bases at V and 4 bases at J, with 9 bases between. The CDR3 nucleotides read TGTGCCAGTAGTATGGGGCTGGTCACTGAAGCTTTCTTT. It is translated as CASSMGLVTEAFF.

The chain employs TRBV5-1 and TRBJ2-5, with D perhaps TRBD1 (5 bases). CDR1 is SGHRS, CDR2 YFSETQ, per germline. The CDR3 spans 14 residues. The V end was cut by 2 bases, the J end by 6 bases, with 14 bases between. The CDR3 bases are TGCGCCAGCAGCTTAGATCTCGGACAACAGACCCAGTACTTC. Translation: CASSLDLGQQTQYF.